This T cell receptor (beta chain) was captured in a study of T cells in Graves' hyperthyroidism and ophthalmopathy. Study outcomes and limitations: The model identified upcoming ophthalmopathy a median approximately six months ahead of onset. Blood samples included most of the expanded thyroid clonotypes exceeding 0.001.

The table lists this clonotype with many counts. Antigen: not known. Amplification of TCR beta CDR3 regions was performed using RNA transcripts as template. An initial round of RT-PCR targeting the TCR CDR3 relied on the HTBI primer set. One entry per CDR3 protein, called by TCRdb with MiXCR from the multiplex PCR reads. The data hold approximately 720,000 distinct CDR3 sequences, with 18% observed a single time. Diagnoses used clinical symptoms, serum thyroxine and TRAb, thyroid ultrasound and orbital computed tomography. The blood specimen was taken at initial hyperthyroidism diagnosis, before any ophthalmopathy symptoms. The V end was cut by 1 base, the J end by 2 bases, with 5 bases between. The CDR3 extends over 13 amino acids. Germline CDR1 KGHSH, CDR2 LQKENI.

The sequence was obtained from a woman in her 50s with Graves' hyperthyroidism that later progressed to Graves' ophthalmopathy. Input material: blood. The rearrangement uses TRBV18 and TRBJ2-5; no clear D gene. The chain's CDR3 is CASSPREQETQYF. CDR3 bases: TGTGCCAGCTCACCACGGGAACAAGAGACCCAGTACTTC.